This T cell receptor beta chain is drawn from a study of blood T cell repertoires in COVID-19. Study summary: Samples taken during acute and convalescent COVID-19 were collected in the United States, Italy and Spain. Sources were T cells, B-cell-depleted T cells, or PBMCs; the material itself was cDNA or gDNA.

There are 13 residues in the CDR3. Per the germline V gene, CDR1 is MNHEY and CDR2 is SVGAGI. V lost 6 bases and J lost 5; bases outside the gene matches: 2. Original methodology: Using reference gene primer amplification, nucleated cell counts were estimated. Method: immunoSEQ multiplex PCR; TCRdb's copy keeps in-frame clones and lacks some. V, J and clone size reflect that table, while D and trimming were determined from the DNA. The sample holds under 130,000 clones, less than 85% seen once. The chain is built from TRBV6-5 and TRBJ2-1, with TRBD2 matching over 9 bases. Material for sequencing was peripheral blood. This receptor was identified in a man between 65 and 85 years old with active or convalescent COVID-19. Here the CDR3 reads CASRGLANNEQFF. The CDR3 region has the DNA TGTGCCAGCAGGGGACTAGCAAACAATGAGCAGTTCTTC.